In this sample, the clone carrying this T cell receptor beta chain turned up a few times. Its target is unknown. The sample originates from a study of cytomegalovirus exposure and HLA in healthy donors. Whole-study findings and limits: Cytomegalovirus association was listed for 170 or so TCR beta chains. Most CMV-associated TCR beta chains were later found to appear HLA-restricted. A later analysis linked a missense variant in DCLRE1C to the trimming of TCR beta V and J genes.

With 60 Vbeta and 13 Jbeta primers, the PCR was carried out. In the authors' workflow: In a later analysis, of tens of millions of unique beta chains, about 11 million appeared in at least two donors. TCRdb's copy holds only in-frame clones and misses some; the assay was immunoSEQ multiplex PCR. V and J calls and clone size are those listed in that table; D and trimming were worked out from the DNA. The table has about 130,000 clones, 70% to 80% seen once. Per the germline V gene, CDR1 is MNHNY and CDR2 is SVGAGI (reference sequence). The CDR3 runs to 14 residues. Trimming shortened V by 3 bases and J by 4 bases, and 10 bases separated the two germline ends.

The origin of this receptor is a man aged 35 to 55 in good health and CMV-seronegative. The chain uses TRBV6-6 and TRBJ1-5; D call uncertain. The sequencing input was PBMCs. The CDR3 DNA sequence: TGTGCCAGCAGTTATGGGCAGGATAATCAGCCCCAGCATTTT. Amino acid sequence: CASSYGQDNQPQHF.